These 22 T cell receptor beta chains were sequenced from one sample in a study of regulatory T cells in long-lasting Graves disease. Noted time point: newly diagnosed GD, antithyroid drugs for less than 3 months. The TCR library was made from RNA extracted from PBMCs. Assembly of TCR beta libraries relied on iRepertoire HTBI primers together with Arm-PCR of CDR3 regions. TCRdb reprocessed the multiplex PCR reads with MiXCR, giving one entry per CDR3 protein. Of over 200,000 distinct CDR3 sequences listed, around 19% are singletons. This sample was shared with a second study, whose subject was T cells in Graves' hyperthyroidism and ophthalmopathy.

This material consisted of peripheral blood mononuclear cells (PBMCs), taken at new diagnosis, from a patient treated with antithyroid drugs. These TCRs come from a woman between 25 and 40 years old with Graves disease.

The sample holds many counts of this clonotype. The chain combines TRBV20-1 with TRBJ2-1; D call uncertain. Trimming took 3 bases from V and 4 from J, leaving 16 bases between them. This CDR3 has 15 amino acids. The germline V gene encodes CDR1 DFQATT and CDR2 SNEGSKA (reference sequence). CDR3 in amino acids: CSARGNRERYNEQFF. Here the CDR3 DNA reads TGCAGTGCTAGGGGAAATAGGGAACGGTACAATGAGCAGTTCTTC.

This clonotype was recorded at least ten times. V and J are TRBV18 and TRBJ2-7, with TRBD1 identical over 8 bases. V trimming: 0 bases; J trimming: 5 bases; junction bases outside the gene matches: 6. This CDR3 has 15 residues. CDR1 KGHSH and CDR2 LQKENI come from the germline V gene. In nucleotides, the CDR3 is TGTGCCAGCTCACCACCGTCACAGGGGGTCCACGAGCAGTACTTC. It specifies CASSPPSQGVHEQYF.

V gene TRBV7-3 combines with J gene TRBJ1-1; possible D gene TRBD1, 6 bases. The ends were cut back, 2 bases at V and 5 bases at J, with 18 bases in the middle. The germline gives CDR1 SGHTA, CDR2 FQGTGA. The CDR3 totals 16 residues. In DNA, the CDR3 is TGTGCCAGCAGCTTAGGAGGGGGATCAGGGAAGACTGAAGCTTTCTTT. Translation gives CASSLGGGSGKTEAFF.

This clonotype was observed at least ten times. CDR3 region: CASSGGSGALITGELFF. CDR3 DNA: TGTGCCAGCAGCGGAGGGAGTGGGGCGCTAATCACCGGGGAGCTGTTTTTT. The chain has TRBV5-6 and TRBJ2-2, with a possible D match to TRBD2 (6 bases). The CDR3 is made up of 17 amino acids. Germline CDR1 is SGHDT and CDR2 is YYEEEE. With 4 bases removed from V and 4 bases from J, the gap between germline ends came to 20 bases.

In its sample, this clonotype was seen many times. The CDR3 DNA sequence: TGTGCCAGCAGTTCTAGCGGGGGGGCAGAGACCCAGTACTTC. Its translation: CASSSSGGAETQYF. The rearrangement joins TRBV28 to TRBJ2-5; 12 positions match TRBD2. V dropped 4 bases and J dropped 4; count of bases not matched to a gene: 1. This CDR3 region has 14 residues. Germline-derived CDR1 and CDR2 are MDHEN and SYDVKM.

This clonotype was observed at least ten times. The chain couples TRBV5-1 to TRBJ2-3; tentative D call: TRBD2 (6 bases). Germline assignment: CDR1 SGHRS and CDR2 YFSETQ. The CDR3 consists of 13 residues. V was pared by 4 bases and J by 4 bases, with 10 bases between. The CDR3 loop reads CASSGGLADTQYF. The CDR3 DNA follows: TGCGCCAGCAGCGGGGGACTTGCAGATACGCAGTATTTT.

This sequence joins TRBV6-2 or TRBV6-3 and TRBJ2-3; D gene uncertain. CDR1 and CDR2 (germline): MNHEY, SVGEGT. Trimming removed 7 bases at V and 5 bases at J, with 13 bases between. The CDR3 consists of 13 residues. CDR3 sequence (DNA): TGTGCCAGCACCCAAGCCCCCCAAGATACGCAGTATTTT. It codes for CASTQAPQDTQYF.

This clonotype was seen more than once but under ten times. CDR3 in DNA: TGTGCCAGCAGTGTTAGGGGGGCGATCACTGAAGCTTTCTTT. This sequence encodes CASSVRGAITEAFF. This sequence joins TRBV2 and TRBJ1-1; D is possibly TRBD1 (6 bases). V lost 4 bases to trimming and J lost 4 bases, with 13 bases between them. This CDR3 comprises 14 residues. CDR1 is SNHLY and CDR2 is FYNNEI in the germline V gene.

This clonotype was recorded a few times. Mismatch with germline at one junction end may stem from a read error. The chain joins TRBV10-3 to TRBJ2-5; no definite D call. The CDR3 extends over 13 amino acids. Germline V gives CDR1 ENHRY, CDR2 SYGVKD. The CDR3: CAISEFIQEIQYF. In DNA form, the CDR3 reads TGTGCCATCAGTGAGTTCATCCAAGAGATCCAGTACTTC.

This clonotype was counted at least ten times. The chain carries TRBV15 and TRBJ1-5; 7 positions match TRBD1. The trim removed 2 bases at V and 6 bases at J, leaving 7 bases unmatched. Germline V gene data show CDR1 as LNHNV and CDR2 as YYDKDF (reference sequence). The CDR3 totals 15 residues. The CDR3 loop reads CATSRTGVSGQPQHF. The DNA of the CDR3 is TGTGCCACCAGCAGAACAGGGGTGTCGGGTCAGCCCCAGCATTTT.

As concerns this clonotype: A read error is possible here, since a much larger clone lies one base away. The V call is TRBV7-3, the J call TRBJ2-3; possibly TRBD1 for D (5 bases). Gene TRBJ1-5 matches the end of the DNA better, so the J call may be wrong. This CDR3 spans 13 amino acids. The germline V gene encodes CDR1 SGHTA and CDR2 FQGTGA. As DNA, the CDR3 is TGTGCCAGCAGCATGACAGTGACAGATACGCAGCATTTT. It yields the protein CASSMTVTDTQHF.

This chain's CDR3 is CASSFWGAGELFF. CDR3 coding DNA: TGTGCCAGCAGCTTTTGGGGGGCCGGGGAGCTGTTTTTT. The genes are TRBV5-6 and TRBJ2-2; a possible D gene is TRBD2 (6 bases). V lost 2 bases, J lost 6 bases, and 8 bases lay in between. Germline CDR1 and CDR2: SGHDT and YYEEEE. CDR3 length equals 13 residues.

This clonotype was seen only a few times. This chain uses TRBV27 with TRBJ2-3; maybe TRBD2 (5 bases). The germline gives CDR1 MNHEY, CDR2 SMNVEV (reference sequence). This CDR3 contains 17 residues. V dropped 6 bases and J dropped 1 base, with 20 bases sitting between them. The CDR3 spells CASRIQRVKEGTDTQYF. The DNA for the CDR3 is TGTGCCAGCAGAATCCAGAGGGTAAAGGAAGGCACAGATACGCAGTATTTT.

This clonotype has only a few counts. The chain combines TRBV19 with TRBJ1-1; 7 nucleotides match TRBD1. CDR1 and CDR2 from the germline V gene are LNHDA and SQIVND (reference sequence). Trimming cost V 3 bases and J 0 bases; bases outside gene matches: 10. The CDR3 runs 17 residues. The CDR3 is CASSIPGQKYMNTEAFF. The CDR3 DNA is TGTGCCAGTAGTATTCCGGGACAGAAGTATATGAACACTGAAGCTTTCTTT.

This clonotype was counted only a few times. This may stem from a read error, because a much larger clone lies one nucleotide away. The chain links TRBV7-9 to TRBJ2-1; D is uncertain. Germline V gene data show CDR1 as SEHNR and CDR2 as FQNEAQ (reference sequence). The ends were cut back, 11 bases at V and 10 bases at J, with 12 bases in the middle. The CDR3 runs 10 residues. The DNA of the CDR3 is TGTGCCTGCAAGCAAACCGAGCAGTTCTTC. As protein: CACKQTEQFF.

This clonotype was seen repeatedly, ten times or more. The junction differs from germline at one of its ends, possibly a read error. The chain employs TRBV4-1 and TRBJ2-7, with 9 positions matching TRBD1. There are 15 residues in the CDR3. CDR1 and CDR2 (germline): MGHRA, YSYEKL. CDR3 region: CASSQEWDRAYEQYF. CDR3 in DNA: TGTGCCAGCAGCCAAGAATGGGACAGGGCCTACGAGCAGTACTTC.

As to this clonotype: It is likely a read error: a sequence one base away is far more abundant. The chain couples TRBV11-3 to TRBJ2-3; D is perhaps TRBD2 (7 bases). CDR3 length equals 17 residues. Germline CDR1 and CDR2: SGHNT and YENEEA. The CDR3 coding sequence is TGTGCCGGCAGCCAAGGGGGGGGGATTACTAGCACAGATACGCAGTATTTT. Amino acid sequence: CAGSQGGGITSTDTQYF.

This clonotype came up many times. The chain has TRBV5-1 and TRBJ2-5; 8 positions agree with TRBD2. Germline V CDR1 and CDR2: SGHRS, YFSETQ. V was clipped by 2 bases and J by 2 bases; unmatched bases: 2. The CDR3 spans 14 residues. CDR3 residues: CASSLTSGQETQYF. In DNA form, the CDR3 reads TGCGCCAGCAGCTTAACTAGCGGACAAGAGACCCAGTACTTC.

This clonotype was counted many times. The chain uses TRBV20-1 and TRBJ2-2; the D gene is possibly TRBD1 (6 bases). Germline values: CDR1 DFQATT, CDR2 SNEGSKA (reference sequence). The CDR3 extends over 14 amino acids. V lost 3 bases and J lost 4, with 12 bases in between. The CDR3: CSASARGGTGELFF. The CDR3 DNA reads as TGCAGTGCTAGTGCCAGGGGTGGCACCGGGGAGCTGTTTTTT.

The sample holds many counts of this clonotype. The chain carries TRBV12-3 or TRBV12-4 and TRBJ2-7; no firm D call. This CDR3 is 14 amino acids long. The V end lost 3 bases, the J end lost 1 base, and 10 bases lay between the germline ends. CDR3 in amino acids: CASSFNGFSYEQYF. In DNA form, the CDR3 reads TGTGCCAGCAGTTTTAACGGGTTTTCCTACGAGCAGTACTTC.

This clonotype was seen ten or more times. J is TRBJ1-5 and V is TRBV20-1; D remains unclear. Trimming removed 2 bases from V and 0 bases from J, with 11 bases in between. CDR3 length: 15 residues. Germline loops: CDR1 DFQATT, CDR2 SNEGSKA (reference sequence). CDR3 DNA: TGCAGTGCTAGACCCGGCAGCTATAGCAATCAGCCCCAGCATTTT. This sequence encodes CSARPGSYSNQPQHF.

In its sample, this clonotype was seen many times. This chain joins TRBV5-1 and TRBJ2-2; D call uncertain. The CDR3 is 17 residues long. The V gene's germline CDR1 is SGHRS and CDR2 YFSETQ. V was shortened by 1 base and J by 0 bases, with 13 bases between the two germline ends. In DNA form, the CDR3 reads TGCGCCAGCAGCTTGAACGCCGGACCTGCGAACACCGGGGAGCTGTTTTTT. This codes for CASSLNAGPANTGELFF.